This is a list of T cell receptor beta chains from one sample in a study of blood T cell repertoires in COVID-19. Assay: immunoSEQ multiplex PCR; the TCRdb copy retains only in-frame clones and omits some. This table has about 160,000 clones, approximately 86% appearing once. Sample: peripheral blood. These receptors were taken from a woman in her thirties or forties with COVID-19, enrolled during active disease. CDR3s leave out the opening cysteine and the closing phenylalanine or tryptophan. The order of the fields is clone size, V gene, J gene, CDR3 protein. Clone size is not always given. Where it is, it says once, few, many or a class for expanded clones.

few	TRBV5-1	TRBJ2-7	ATRLLAGKHNEQY
-	TRBV25-1	TRBJ1-2	ASSGNTRAHGYT
-	TRBV27	TRBJ2-2	ASTMTENTGELF
-	TRBV11-2	TRBJ1-4	ASSFRTGSEKLF
-	TRBV12-3/TRBV12-4	TRBJ1-2	ASSLMEDYGYT
-	TRBV14	TRBJ1-2	ASSQERQPSYGYT
-	TRBV7-7	TRBJ2-1	ASSPRTGDEQF
few	TRBV9	TRBJ2-1	ASSDRDTSYNEQF
-	TRBV7-8	TRBJ1-4	ASSQYTGLGEKLF
few	TRBV6-1	TRBJ1-6	ASSARVWRVNSPLH
-	TRBV7-3	TRBJ2-1	ASSEGTSGRSPTSNEQF
-	TRBV20-1	TRBJ1-1	SATLNEAF
-	TRBV5-4	TRBJ2-2	ASSLLSGQNTGELF
-	TRBV19	TRBJ1-1	ASSLWTANTEAF
-	TRBV9	TRBJ2-3	ASSTGTIGTDTQY
-	TRBV15	TRBJ2-5	ATSRTGFGETQY
-	TRBV5-5	TRBJ1-4	ASSRPGQGLEKLF
-	TRBV4-2	TRBJ2-1	ASSQSLAGYNEQF
-	TRBV18	TRBJ1-5	ASSPYGTGVTDQPQH
-	TRBV18	TRBJ2-1	ASSQGLTANEQF
-	TRBV27	TRBJ2-3	ASRWLAGTDTQY
-	TRBV27	TRBJ2-3	ASSLWPGATDTQY
few	TRBV19	TRBJ2-2	ASIGRANTGELF
many	TRBV6-1	TRBJ1-6	ASSEGLGAYSPLH
-	TRBV19	TRBJ2-3	ASRWTSGRTDTQY